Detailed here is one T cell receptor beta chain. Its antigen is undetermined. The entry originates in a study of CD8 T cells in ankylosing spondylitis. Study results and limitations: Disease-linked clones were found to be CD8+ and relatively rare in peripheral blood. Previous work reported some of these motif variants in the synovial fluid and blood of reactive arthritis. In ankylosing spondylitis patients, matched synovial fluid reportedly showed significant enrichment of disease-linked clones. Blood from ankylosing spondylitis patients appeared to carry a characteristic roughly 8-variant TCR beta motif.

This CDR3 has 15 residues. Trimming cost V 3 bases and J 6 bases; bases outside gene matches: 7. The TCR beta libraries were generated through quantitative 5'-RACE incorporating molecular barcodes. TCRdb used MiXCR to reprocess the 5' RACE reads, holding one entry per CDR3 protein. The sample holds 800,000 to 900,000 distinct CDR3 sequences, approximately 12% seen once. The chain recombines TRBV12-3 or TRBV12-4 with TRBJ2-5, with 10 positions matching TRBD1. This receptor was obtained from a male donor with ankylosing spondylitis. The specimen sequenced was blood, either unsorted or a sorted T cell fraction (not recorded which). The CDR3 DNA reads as TGTGCCAGCAGTTTTATGACAGGGGGCGCGAAGACCCAGTACTTC. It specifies CASSFMTGGAKTQYF.